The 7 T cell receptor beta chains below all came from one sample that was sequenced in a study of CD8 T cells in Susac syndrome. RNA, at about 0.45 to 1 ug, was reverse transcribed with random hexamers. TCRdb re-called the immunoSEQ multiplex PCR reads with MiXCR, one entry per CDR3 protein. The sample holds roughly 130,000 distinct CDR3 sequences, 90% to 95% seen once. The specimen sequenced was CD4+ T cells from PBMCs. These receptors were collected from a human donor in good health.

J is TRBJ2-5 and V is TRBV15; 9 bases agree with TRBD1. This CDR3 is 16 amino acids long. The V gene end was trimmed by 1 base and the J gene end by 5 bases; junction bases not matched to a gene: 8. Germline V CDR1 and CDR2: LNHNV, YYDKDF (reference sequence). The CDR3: CATSRGLGTGRETQYF. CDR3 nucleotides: TGTGCCACCAGCAGAGGTCTCGGGACAGGGAGGGAGACCCAGTACTTC.

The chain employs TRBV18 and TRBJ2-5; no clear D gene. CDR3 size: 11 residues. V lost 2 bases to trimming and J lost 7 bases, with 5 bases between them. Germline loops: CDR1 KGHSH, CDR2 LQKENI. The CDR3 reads CASSPDGTQYF. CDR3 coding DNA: TGTGCCAGCTCACCAGACGGGACCCAGTACTTC.

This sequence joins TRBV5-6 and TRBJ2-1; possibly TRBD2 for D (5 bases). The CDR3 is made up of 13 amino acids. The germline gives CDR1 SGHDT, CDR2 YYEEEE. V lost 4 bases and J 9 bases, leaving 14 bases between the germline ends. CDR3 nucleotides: TGTGCCAGCAGCGACGGAGCGGCTGGTGAGCAGTTCTTC. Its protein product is CASSDGAAGEQFF.

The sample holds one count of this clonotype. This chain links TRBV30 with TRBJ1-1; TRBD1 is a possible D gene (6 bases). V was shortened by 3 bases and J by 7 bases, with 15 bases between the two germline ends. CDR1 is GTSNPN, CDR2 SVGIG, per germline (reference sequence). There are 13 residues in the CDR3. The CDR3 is CAWRARGADEAFF. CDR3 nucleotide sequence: TGTGCCTGGAGAGCGAGGGGGGCTGATGAAGCTTTCTTT.

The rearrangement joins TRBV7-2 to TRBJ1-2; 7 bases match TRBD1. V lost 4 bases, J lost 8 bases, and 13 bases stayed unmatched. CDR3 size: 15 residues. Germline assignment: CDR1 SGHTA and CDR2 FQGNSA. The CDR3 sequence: CASSSTLGRGVGYTF. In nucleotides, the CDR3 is TGTGCCAGCAGCTCAACGTTAGGCAGGGGGGTCGGCTACACCTTC.

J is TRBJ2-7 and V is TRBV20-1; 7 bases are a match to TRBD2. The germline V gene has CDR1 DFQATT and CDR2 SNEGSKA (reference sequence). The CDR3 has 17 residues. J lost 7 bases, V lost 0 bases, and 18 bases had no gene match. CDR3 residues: CSARDLAGLPSWSEQYF. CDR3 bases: TGCAGTGCTAGAGATTTAGCGGGTTTGCCTAGCTGGAGTGAGCAGTACTTC.

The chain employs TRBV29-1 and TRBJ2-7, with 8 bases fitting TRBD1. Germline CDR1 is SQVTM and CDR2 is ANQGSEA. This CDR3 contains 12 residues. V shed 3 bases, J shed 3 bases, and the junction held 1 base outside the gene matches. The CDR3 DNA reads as TGCAGCGTTGATACAGGGGGCTACGAGCAGTACTTC. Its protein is CSVDTGGYEQYF.